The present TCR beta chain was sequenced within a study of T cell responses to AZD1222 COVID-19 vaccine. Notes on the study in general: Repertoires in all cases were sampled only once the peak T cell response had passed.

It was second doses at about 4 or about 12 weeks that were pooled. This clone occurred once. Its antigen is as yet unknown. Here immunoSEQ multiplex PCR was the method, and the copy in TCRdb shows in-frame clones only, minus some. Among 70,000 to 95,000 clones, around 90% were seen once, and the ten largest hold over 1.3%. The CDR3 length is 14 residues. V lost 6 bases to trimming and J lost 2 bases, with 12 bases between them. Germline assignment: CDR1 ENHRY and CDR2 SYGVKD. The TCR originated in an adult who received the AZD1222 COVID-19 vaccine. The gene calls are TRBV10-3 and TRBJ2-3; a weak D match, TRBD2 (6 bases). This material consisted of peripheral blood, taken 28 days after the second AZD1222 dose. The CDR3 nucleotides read TGTGCCATCAGACAGGAGGGGAACACAGATACGCAGTATTTT. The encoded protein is CAIRQEGNTDTQYF.